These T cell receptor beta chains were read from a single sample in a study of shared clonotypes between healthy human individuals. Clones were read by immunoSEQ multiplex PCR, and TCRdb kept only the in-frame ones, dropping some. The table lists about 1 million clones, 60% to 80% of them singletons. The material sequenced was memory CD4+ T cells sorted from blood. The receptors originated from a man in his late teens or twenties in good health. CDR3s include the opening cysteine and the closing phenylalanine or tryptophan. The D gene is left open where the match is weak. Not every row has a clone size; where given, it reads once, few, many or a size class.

CASSSIGGATDTQYF,TGTGCCAGCAGCTCGATTGGGGGGGCCACAGATACGCAGTATTTT,NA,NA,TRBV5-5,TRBJ2-3
CASSPGTFSGQTQYF,TGTGCCAGTAGTCCTGGGACATTTTCCGGGCAAACCCAGTACTTC,NA,NA,TRBV19,TRBJ2-5
CASSTSISRTDTQYF,TGTGCCAGCAGCACCTCAATAAGTCGGACAGATACGCAGTATTTT,many,NA,TRBV9,TRBJ2-3
CASSLQGKAGELFF,TGCGCCAGCAGCCTACAAGGGAAGGCCGGGGAGCTGTTTTTT,NA,NA,TRBV5-1,TRBJ2-2
CASSSRDFKETQYF,TGTGCCAGCAGTTCCCGGGACTTTAAAGAGACCCAGTACTTC,NA,NA,TRBV28,TRBJ2-5
CAISESRDISLGGYTF,TGTGCCATCAGTGAGTCTAGGGACATCTCGTTGGGTGGCTACACCTTC,once,NA,TRBV10-3,TRBJ1-2
CASSQDRASFRGYTF,TGCGCCAGCAGCCAAGATAGGGCCAGCTTTAGAGGCTACACCTTC,once,NA,TRBV4-1,TRBJ1-2
CASTVLAGAYNEQFF,TGTGCCAGCACCGTACTAGCGGGGGCCTACAATGAGCAGTTCTTC,NA,TRBD2,TRBV5-4,TRBJ2-1
CASSYPLGANYEQYF,TGTGCCAGCAGTTACCCTCTGGGGGCGAACTACGAGCAGTACTTC,NA,NA,TRBV6-5,TRBJ2-7
CASTYRIGDTQYF,TGTGCCAGCACCTACAGGATTGGTGATACGCAGTATTTT,NA,NA,TRBV2,TRBJ2-3
CATSRDLSSGANVLTF,TGTGCCACCAGCAGAGATCTCAGCTCGGGGGCCAACGTCCTGACTTTC,NA,NA,TRBV15,TRBJ2-6